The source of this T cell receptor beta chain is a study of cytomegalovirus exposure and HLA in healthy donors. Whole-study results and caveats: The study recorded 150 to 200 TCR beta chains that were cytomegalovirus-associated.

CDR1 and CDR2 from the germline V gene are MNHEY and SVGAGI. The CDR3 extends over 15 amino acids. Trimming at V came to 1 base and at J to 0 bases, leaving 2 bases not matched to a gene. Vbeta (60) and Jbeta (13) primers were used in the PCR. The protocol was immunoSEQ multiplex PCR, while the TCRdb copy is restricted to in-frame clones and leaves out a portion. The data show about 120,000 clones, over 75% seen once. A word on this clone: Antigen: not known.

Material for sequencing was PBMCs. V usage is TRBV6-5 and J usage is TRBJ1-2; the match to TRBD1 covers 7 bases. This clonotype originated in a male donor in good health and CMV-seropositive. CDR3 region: CASSYYRGANYGYTF. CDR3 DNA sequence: TGTGCCAGCAGTTACTACAGGGGAGCTAACTATGGCTACACCTTC.